One sample yielded the 27 T cell receptor beta chains listed below, sequenced in a study of CD8+ T cells in alopecia areata. RNA extraction was followed by reverse transcription into cDNA, which acted as the sequencing template. Only in-frame clones appear in the TCRdb table, and some are missing; sequencing was by immunoSEQ multiplex PCR. Of about 190,000 clones in the sample, 64% were seen once. Treatment: oral pan-JAK inhibitor, 5-10 mg twice daily. This sample comprised CD4+ T cells sorted from blood, obtained at roughly week 49, from a patient treated with tofacitinib. All receptors come from a human donor with alopecia areata.

This chain connects TRBV20-1 to TRBJ2-1; tentative D call: TRBD1 (6 bases). Germline V gene lookup returns CDR1 DFQATT and CDR2 SNEGSKA (reference sequence). The CDR3 runs to 11 residues. V was clipped by 4 bases and J by 9 bases, with 10 bases between them. As DNA, the CDR3 is TGCAGTGCTATAAACAGGGCTGAGCAGTTCTTC. This translates into CSAINRAEQFF.

The chain combines TRBV6-6 with TRBJ2-2; D is unclear. Trimming took 6 bases from V and 1 from J, leaving 9 bases between them. There are 14 residues in the CDR3. Germline assignment: CDR1 MNHNY and CDR2 SVGAGI (reference sequence). Here the CDR3 reads CASRRTKNTGELFF. CDR3 DNA: TGTGCCAGCAGAAGGACCAAGAACACCGGGGAGCTGTTTTTT.

As DNA, the CDR3 is TGTGCCAGCAGCCCCCTGGGCGAGTCCTACAATGAGCAGTTCTTC. Residues: CASSPLGESYNEQFF. This chain uses TRBV7-2 with TRBJ2-1, with unresolved D. Trimming removed 5 bases at V and 1 base at J, with 12 bases between. This CDR3 spans 15 amino acids. CDR1 is SGHTA, CDR2 FQGNSA, per germline.

There are a few counts of this clone. The chain links TRBV30 to TRBJ1-1; D is unclear. V shed 1 base and J shed 3 bases, with 3 bases lying between them. The CDR3 is 11 residues long. Germline V gene sequence: CDR1 GTSNPN, CDR2 SVGIG (reference sequence). The CDR3 sequence: CAWSGDTEAFF. CDR3 coding DNA: TGTGCCTGGAGTGGAGACACTGAAGCTTTCTTT.

The chain joins TRBV5-1 to TRBJ2-1; 9 nucleotides line up with TRBD2. This CDR3 is 15 amino acids long. V shed 5 bases, J shed 10 bases, and the junction held 13 bases outside the gene matches. CDR1 and CDR2 from the germline V gene are SGHRS and YFSETQ. CDR3 sequence (DNA): TGCGCCAGCAGGAAGACAGGGACTAGCACGGGGGAGCAGTTCTTC. Encoded protein: CASRKTGTSTGEQFF. The entire variable domain, with the rest obtained from reference TRBV5-1 and TRBJ2-1, is as follows: KAGVTQTPRYLIKTRGQQVTLSCSPISGHRSVSWYQQTPGQGLQFLFEYFSETQRNKGNFPGRFSGRQFSNSRSEMNVSTLELGDSALYLCASRKTGTSTGEQFFGPGTRLTVL.

This clone showed up just a few times. This sequence joins TRBV20-1 and TRBJ1-1, with D perhaps TRBD1 (5 bases). Germline V gene lookup returns CDR1 DFQATT and CDR2 SNEGSKA (reference sequence). V was cut by 6 bases and J by 7 bases, with 12 bases left in between. The CDR3 is 11 amino acids. In DNA form, the CDR3 reads TGCAGTGCGGTGACAGACTTTGAAGCTTTCTTT. It specifies CSAVTDFEAFF.

This chain uses TRBV7-9 with TRBJ2-5; D gene uncertain. V dropped 3 bases and J dropped 5 bases, with 16 bases sitting between them. The CDR3 loop spans 15 amino acids. The germline V gene encodes CDR1 SEHNR and CDR2 FQNEAQ (reference sequence). The chain's CDR3 is CASSFSARGGETQYF. In nucleotides, the CDR3 is TGTGCCAGCAGCTTCTCGGCAAGAGGCGGCGAGACCCAGTACTTC. The complete variable domain, with remaining parts taken from reference TRBV7-9 and TRBJ2-5, reads DTGVSQNPRHKITKRGQNVTFRCDPISEHNRLYWYRQTLGQGPEFLTYFQNEAQLEKSRLLSDRFSAERPKGSFSTLEIQRTEQGDSAMYLCASSFSARGGETQYFGPGTRLLVL.

This chain connects TRBV29-1 to TRBJ1-2; no definite D call. Germline V gene sequence: CDR1 SQVTM, CDR2 ANQGSEA. This CDR3 comprises 13 residues. The V end was cut by 6 bases, the J end by 1 base, with 12 bases between. The CDR3 nucleotides are TGCAGCGTCCTTAGGGATTTTAACTATGGCTACACCTTC. Amino acids: CSVLRDFNYGYTF.

The gene calls are TRBV18 and TRBJ2-3; no firm D call. This CDR3 has 13 amino acids. Trimming removed 0 bases from V and 5 bases from J, with 6 bases in between. Germline CDR1 reads KGHSH; CDR2 reads LQKENI. In DNA, the CDR3 is TGTGCCAGCTCACCACCCCGGGTAGATACGCAGTATTTT. Residues: CASSPPRVDTQYF.

This clone came up once. The V gene is TRBV4-3, the J gene TRBJ2-2; D is uncertain. The CDR3 contains 15 residues. The germline gives CDR1 LGHNA, CDR2 YSLEER. V was cut by 0 bases and J by 0 bases, with 5 bases left in between. The CDR3 coding sequence is TGCGCCAGCAGCCAAGATCACACGAACACCGGGGAGCTGTTTTTT. This sequence encodes CASSQDHTNTGELFF.

There are a few counts of this clone. The chain uses TRBV29-1 and TRBJ1-1; no definite D call. Germline lookup yields CDR1 SQVTM and CDR2 ANQGSEA. This CDR3 spans 14 amino acids. V lost 5 bases and J lost 1, with 14 bases in between. This CDR3 is CSVRYQTENTEAFF. Written as DNA, the CDR3 is TGCAGCGTTCGGTATCAAACGGAGAACACTGAAGCTTTCTTT.

The genes are TRBV5-1 and TRBJ2-3; a possible D gene is TRBD1 (6 bases). Germline values: CDR1 SGHRS, CDR2 YFSETQ. V lost 4 bases to trimming and J lost 0 bases, with 15 bases between them. The CDR3 totals 16 residues. The CDR3 bases are TGCGCCAGCAGCGCTTCGACAGGTAGAAGCACAGATACGCAGTATTTT. Protein product: CASSASTGRSTDTQYF.

This clone appeared a single time. This chain joins TRBV7-2 and TRBJ2-3; 10 bases map to TRBD1. The junction had 6 bases not matched to a gene; V was cut back by 3 bases and J by 12 bases. CDR1 is SGHTA, CDR2 FQGNSA, per germline. CDR3 length: 13 residues. CDR3 loop: CASSFPDRGLQYF. CDR3 in DNA: TGTGCCAGCAGCTTCCCAGACAGGGGGCTTCAGTATTTT.

V and J are TRBV7-2 and TRBJ2-3; TRBD2 matches at 8 bases. V shed 0 bases, J shed 2 bases, and the junction held 10 bases outside the gene matches. The CDR3 loop spans 18 amino acids. Germline loops: CDR1 SGHTA, CDR2 FQGNSA. CDR3 coding DNA: TGTGCCAGCAGCTTAGCGGCTGGCGGGGGGAAAAACACAGATACGCAGTATTTT. It encodes CASSLAAGGGKNTDTQYF.

This clone was observed a few times. This sequence joins TRBV19 and TRBJ1-2, with TRBD1 identical over 8 bases. V lost 8 bases and J lost 5; bases outside the gene matches: 10. This CDR3 region has 14 residues. Germline-derived CDR1 and CDR2 are LNHDA and SQIVND (reference sequence). The CDR3 DNA is TGTGCCAGTGGTGAGCGATGGACAGGGTATGGCTACACCTTC. This encodes CASGERWTGYGYTF.

This clone has more than one count but fewer than ten. V usage is TRBV30 and J usage is TRBJ2-5; unclear D gene. V dropped 1 base and J dropped 1 base, with 7 bases sitting between them. The length of the CDR3 is 13 residues. CDR1 and CDR2 from the germline V gene are GTSNPN and SVGIG (reference sequence). For the CDR3, the DNA is TGTGCCTGGAGTGCATCTAGCCAAGAGACCCAGTACTTC. Its translation: CAWSASSQETQYF. The whole variable domain, filled in from reference TRBV30 and TRBJ2-5, reads SQTIHQWPATLVQPVGSPLSLECTVEGTSNPNLYWYRQAAGRGLQLLFYSVGIGQISSEVPQNLSASRPQDRQFILSSKKLLLSDSGFYLCAWSASSQETQYFGPGTRLLVL.

The J gene is TRBJ1-1, the V gene TRBV29-1; D is ambiguous. The germline gives CDR1 SQVTM, CDR2 ANQGSEA. The V end lost 2 bases, the J end lost 5 bases, and 9 bases lay between the germline ends. The length of the CDR3 is 12 residues. The CDR3 here is CSVESVLTEAFF. CDR3 nucleotides: TGCAGCGTTGAATCGGTTCTGACTGAAGCTTTCTTT.

The chain carries TRBV30 and TRBJ2-5; 9 nucleotides match TRBD2. CDR3 size: 15 residues. The germline V gene encodes CDR1 GTSNPN and CDR2 SVGIG (reference sequence). The V segment lost 3 bases and the J segment 5 bases; nucleotides outside the gene matches: 10. DNA of the CDR3: TGTGCCTGGAGGACCCCCCGCGGGGGGGCGGAGACCCAGTACTTC. Translated: CAWRTPRGGAETQYF.

V and J are TRBV7-3 and TRBJ2-7, with D perhaps TRBD1 (6 bases). The germline gives CDR1 SGHTA, CDR2 FQGTGA. This CDR3 region has 13 residues. Trimming removed 2 bases from V and 1 base from J, with 6 bases in between. CDR3 bases: TGTGCCAGCAGCTTAGACAGGTCCTACGAGCAGTACTTC. Translated, it gives CASSLDRSYEQYF.

V usage is TRBV6-6 and J usage is TRBJ2-5, with D uncertain. Per germline, CDR1 MNHNY and CDR2 SVGAGI (reference sequence). V was clipped by 4 bases and J by 5 bases, with 8 bases between them. This CDR3 region has 12 residues. In nucleotides, the CDR3 is TGTGCCAGCAGTTCCCGGACGGAGACCCAGTACTTC. This encodes CASSSRTETQYF.

In the case of this clone: Other nucleotide sequences from this sample produce the same CDR3. The J gene is TRBJ2-3, the V gene TRBV7-2; D remains ambiguous. Germline V gene data show CDR1 as SGHTA and CDR2 as FQGNSA. The CDR3 runs to 12 residues. The V end lost 0 bases, the J end lost 3 bases, and 1 base lay between the germline ends. CDR3 in amino acids: CASSLATDTQYF. CDR3 sequence (DNA): TGTGCCAGCAGCTTAGCGACAGATACGCAGTATTTT. The full variable domain, its missing parts supplied by reference TRBV7-2 and TRBJ2-3, is GAGVSQSPSNKVTEKGKDVELRCDPISGHTALYWYRQSLGQGLEFLIYFQGNSAPDKSGLPSDRFSAERTGGSVSTLTIQRTQQEDSAVYLCASSLATDTQYFGPGTRLTVL.

This chain joins TRBV29-1 and TRBJ2-7; 8 bases line up with TRBD1. This CDR3 contains 12 residues. The J segment lost 5 bases and the V segment lost 6 bases, leaving 6 bases of the junction unmatched. Germline CDR1 reads SQVTM; CDR2 reads ANQGSEA. Here the CDR3 reads CSVGQGPHEQYF. The CDR3 DNA reads TGCAGCGTAGGACAGGGTCCCCACGAGCAGTACTTC.

This clone was found once. The chain combines TRBV7-2 with TRBJ1-5; D ambiguous. Germline V lookup: CDR1 SGHTA, CDR2 FQGNSA. The CDR3 consists of 14 residues. V lost 3 bases to trimming and J lost 4 bases, with 10 bases between them. CDR3 bases: TGTGCCAGCAGCTTTAGGGCAGGAAATCAGCCCCAGCATTTT. The encoded protein is CASSFRAGNQPQHF.

The chain uses TRBV7-2 and TRBJ2-2, with no clear D. The V and J ends lost 1 base and 6 bases respectively, with 9 bases between them. Germline V CDR1 and CDR2: SGHTA, FQGNSA. The CDR3 length is 14 residues. The CDR3 DNA sequence: TGTGCCAGCAGCTTAGATTTGCGATCCGGGGAGCTGTTTTTT. Translated, it gives CASSLDLRSGELFF.

This sequence joins TRBV29-1 and TRBJ2-4; D is unclear. V was shortened by 4 bases and J by 5 bases, with 6 bases between the two germline ends. The CDR3 totals 11 residues. Germline V lookup: CDR1 SQVTM, CDR2 ANQGSEA. CDR3 in DNA: TGCAGCGTTGGCCAGCAAAACATTCAGTACTTC. Its protein product is CSVGQQNIQYF.

The table lists this clone with a count of one. The chain recombines TRBV9 with TRBJ1-2; 12 positions match TRBD1. The CDR3 loop spans 15 amino acids. Germline V gene data show CDR1 as SGDLS and CDR2 as YYNGEE. Trimming took 0 bases from V and 7 from J; bases not matched to a gene: 4. Here the CDR3 reads CASSVEGTGGRGYTF. The CDR3 coding sequence is TGTGCCAGCAGCGTAGAAGGGACAGGGGGCCGTGGCTACACCTTC.

This rearrangement joins TRBV29-1 to TRBJ2-7; 7 bases match TRBD1. The V and J ends lost 7 bases and 0 bases, in that order; junction bases with no gene match: 3. Per germline, CDR1 SQVTM and CDR2 ANQGSEA. The CDR3 is 12 residues long. DNA for the CDR3: TGCAGCGGACGACAGGGCTCCTACGAGCAGTACTTC. It specifies CSGRQGSYEQYF.